The 14 T cell receptor beta chains given below trace back to one sample, sequenced in a study of Ad26.COV2.S vaccination and SARS-CoV-2 variants. Measured with immunoSEQ multiplex PCR; TCRdb has only the in-frame clones, and not every one. The table shows around 500,000 clones, with 89% occurring only once. Sample treatment: some 20 received Ad26.COV2.S at low or high dose, single or two shots; a few received placebo; per-sample allocation not given. Collection of the samples took place on day 63 after the first injection of vaccine or placebo. Sequences were derived from peripheral blood, sampled in a trial of Ad26.COV2.S vaccine versus placebo. The receptors come from a person aged 18-65 years who received the Ad26.COV2.S COVID-19 vaccine or a placebo.

The chain carries TRBV3-1 (or the pseudogene TRBV3-2) and TRBJ2-1, with 8 bases lining up with TRBD2. Germline V gene sequence: CDR1 LGHDT, CDR2 YNNKEL (reference sequence). CDR3 length: 16 residues. The V and J ends lost 1 base and 4 bases, in that order; junction bases with no gene match: 6. The chain's CDR3 is CASSQGAGVVYNEQFF. DNA of the CDR3: TGTGCCAGCAGCCAAGGAGCGGGAGTAGTGTACAATGAGCAGTTCTTC.

V is TRBV23-1 and J is TRBJ2-7; TRBD1 agrees at 9 bases. Being an ORF, TRBV23-1 has a function that is uncertain. The CDR3 totals 16 residues. Unmatched junction bases numbered 9, after V lost 2 bases and J lost 4 bases. The CDR3 nucleotides are TGCGCCAGCAGTCAAAACCTCCGGGACAGGGAGTACGAGCAGTACTTC. Translated: CASSQNLRDREYEQYF.

The V and J genes are TRBV10-3 and TRBJ2-3; a possible D gene is TRBD2 (7 bases). V dropped 4 bases and J dropped 4 bases, with 18 bases sitting between them. CDR3 length: 16 residues. Per germline, CDR1 ENHRY and CDR2 SYGVKD. CDR3 region: CAISAKGGGGPDTQYF. The CDR3 DNA sequence: TGTGCCATCAGTGCAAAGGGGGGAGGGGGACCAGATACGCAGTATTTT.

CDR3 amino acids: CASIGPGEKLFF. The CDR3 DNA is TGTGCCAGCATAGGGCCCGGTGAAAAACTGTTTTTT. The V and J genes are TRBV6-6 and TRBJ1-4; D is unclear. This CDR3 spans 12 amino acids. Trimming took 7 bases from V and 7 from J, leaving 10 bases between them. Per germline, CDR1 MNHNY and CDR2 SVGAGI (reference sequence).

The CDR3 reads CASSPDNYEQYF. DNA for the CDR3: TGTGCCAGCAGCCCGGACAACTACGAGCAGTACTTC. The rearrangement links TRBV7-8 to TRBJ2-7; possibly TRBD1 for D (5 bases). V shed 5 bases and J shed 3 bases, with 8 bases lying between them. The germline V gene has CDR1 SGHVS and CDR2 FQNEAQ. CDR3 length: 12 amino acids.

This clone was seen a single time. The rearrangement uses TRBV10-3 and TRBJ2-7; tentatively, D is TRBD1 or TRBD2 (5 bases each). CDR3 length: 13 residues. V gave up 6 bases and J gave up 5 bases, with 14 bases separating them. Germline V gene lookup returns CDR1 ENHRY and CDR2 SYGVKD. The CDR3 DNA follows: TGTGCCATCAGATGGGACGGCCAGGACGAGCAGTACTTC. It is translated as CAIRWDGQDEQYF.

V usage is TRBV28 and J usage is TRBJ1-3; D gene uncertain. V lost 3 bases and J lost 0, with 9 bases in between. Germline loops: CDR1 MDHEN, CDR2 SYDVKM. The CDR3 length is 15 residues. The CDR3 sequence is CASSFGGSSGNTIYF. The CDR3, as DNA: TGTGCCAGCAGTTTCGGAGGGAGCTCTGGAAACACCATATATTTT. Based on the CDR3 plus reference TRBV28 and TRBJ1-3, the full variable domain is DVKVTQSSRYLVKRTGEKVFLECVQDMDHENMFWYRQDPGLGLRLIYFSYDVKMKEKGDIPEGYSVSREKKERFSLILESASTNQTSMYLCASSFGGSSGNTIYFGEGSWLTVV.

This clone has just one count. The chain employs TRBV5-5 and TRBJ1-3, with 9 bases matching TRBD1. Germline lookup yields CDR1 SGHKS and CDR2 YYEKEE (reference sequence). There are 16 residues in the CDR3. The ends lost 7 bases at V and 0 bases at J; junction bases unmatched: 8. In nucleotides, the CDR3 is TGTGCCAGCGGTGGACAGGGGCCCCTCTCTGGAAACACCATATATTTT. This encodes CASGGQGPLSGNTIYF.

This clone was observed a single time. This chain links TRBV6-5 with TRBJ1-1; tentative D call: TRBD1 (5 bases). V lost 7 bases, J lost 1 base, and 13 bases lay in between. CDR1 and CDR2 from the germline V gene are MNHEY and SVGAGI. This CDR3 is 14 amino acids long. As DNA, the CDR3 is TGTGCCAGCATCGAGTATAGGGGGAACACTGAAGCTTTCTTT. Protein product: CASIEYRGNTEAFF.

The chain uses TRBV5-4 and TRBJ2-3; the match to TRBD1 covers 10 bases. Germline assignment: CDR1 SGHNT and CDR2 YYREEE (reference sequence). Trimming at V came to 5 bases and at J to 3 bases, leaving 12 bases not matched to a gene. This CDR3 region has 17 residues. This CDR3 reads CASSQDRGLFNTDTQYF. The CDR3 nucleotides are TGTGCCAGCAGTCAAGACAGGGGGCTCTTCAATACAGATACGCAGTATTTT.

The CDR3 sequence is CASSQSQCTGQETYGYTF. DNA for the CDR3: TGCGCCAGCAGTCAATCCCAATGTACGGGACAGGAAACCTATGGCTACACCTTC. This chain uses TRBV23-1 with TRBJ1-2; 8 nucleotides match TRBD1. TRBV23-1 counts as an open reading frame of uncertain function. Trimming at V came to 0 bases and at J to 4 bases, leaving 13 bases not matched to a gene. The length of the CDR3 is 18 residues.

The chain couples TRBV28 to TRBJ2-7; D unclear. V was trimmed by 2 bases and J by 9 bases, leaving 11 bases between them. The CDR3 extends over 12 amino acids. Germline CDR1 is MDHEN and CDR2 is SYDVKM. CDR3 coding DNA: TGTGCCAGCAGTTTACATGGGCGGAGGCAGTACTTC. Its translation: CASSLHGRRQYF.

CDR3 in amino acids: CASSQDLAREDPTEAFF. DNA for the CDR3: TGCGCCAGCAGCCAAGATCTGGCCAGGGAGGATCCAACTGAAGCTTTCTTT. The chain carries TRBV4-3 and TRBJ1-1; perhaps TRBD1 as D (5 bases). Germline CDR1 reads LGHNA; CDR2 reads YSLEER. CDR3 length: 17 amino acids. The V end lost 0 bases, the J end lost 5 bases, and 19 bases lay between the germline ends.

The genes are TRBV19 and TRBJ2-1; the D gene is possibly TRBD1 (6 bases). The V gene lost 7 bases and the J gene lost 8 bases, with 15 bases spanning the gap. Germline V gives CDR1 LNHDA, CDR2 SQIVND (reference sequence). CDR3 length equals 13 residues. CDR3 in amino acids: CASNTQQGHEQFF. Here the CDR3 DNA reads TGTGCCAGTAACACCCAACAGGGACATGAGCAGTTCTTC.